Shown below are 14 T cell receptor beta chains from a single sample sequenced in a study of cytomegalovirus exposure and HLA in healthy donors. Amplification used 60 Vbeta primers and 13 Jbeta primers. Generated by immunoSEQ multiplex PCR, the TCRdb table keeps only in-frame clones and is missing some. The sample gives 30,000 to 45,000 clones, 65% to 90% of which show up once; 3.5% to 4% is in the top ten. The sample comprised PBMCs. These receptor sequences come from a woman aged 18-29 years in good health and CMV-seronegative.

This chain uses TRBV15 with TRBJ2-7, with 7 positions matching TRBD1. In germline, CDR1 is LNHNV, CDR2 YYDKDF (reference sequence). V gave up 3 bases and J gave up 7 bases; unmatched junction bases: 3. CDR3 length equals 12 residues. The CDR3: CATSSQGVEQYF. The CDR3 region has the DNA TGTGCCACCAGCAGTCAGGGGGTAGAGCAGTACTTC.

The chain recombines TRBV4-1 with TRBJ2-5; TRBD2 matches 12 bases. Germline assignment: CDR1 MGHRA and CDR2 YSYEKL. The CDR3 sequence is 18 residues long. Trimming took 3 bases from V and 4 from J; bases not matched to a gene: 12. The CDR3 sequence: CASSHPGASGRAGETQYF. As DNA, the CDR3 is TGCGCCAGCAGCCATCCTGGGGCTAGCGGGAGGGCCGGAGAGACCCAGTACTTC.

The CDR3, as DNA: TGTGCCAGTAGTACCCGTAGTGGGGGGAATCAGCCCCAGCATTTT. It is translated as CASSTRSGGNQPQHF. This rearrangement joins TRBV19 to TRBJ1-5; possible D gene TRBD1, 5 bases. The CDR3 length is 15 residues. Germline loops: CDR1 LNHDA, CDR2 SQIVND (reference sequence). V dropped 4 bases and J dropped 4 bases, with 14 bases sitting between them.

In its sample, this clone was seen a few times. For the CDR3, the DNA is TGCGCCAGCAGCTTCAGTCCCGGGACAGGGGGCTACGAGCAGTACTTC. Translated, it gives CASSFSPGTGGYEQYF. V gene TRBV5-1 combines with J gene TRBJ2-7, with TRBD1 identical over 11 bases. The V and J ends lost 2 bases and 3 bases, in that order; junction bases with no gene match: 7. Germline CDR1 reads SGHRS; CDR2 reads YFSETQ. The CDR3 extends over 16 amino acids.

V and J are TRBV7-7 and TRBJ2-3; TRBD1 might be the D (6 bases). V lost 1 base to trimming and J lost 2 bases, with 10 bases between them. The germline V gene has CDR1 SSHAT and CDR2 FNYEAQ (reference sequence). The CDR3 runs to 15 residues. CDR3 sequence reads: CASSLGTDDTDTQYF. The CDR3 region has the DNA TGTGCCAGCAGCTTAGGGACAGACGACACAGATACGCAGTATTTT.

The chain uses TRBV5-4 and TRBJ1-6; 9 bases match TRBD1. The CDR3 totals 15 residues. V shed 1 base, J shed 5 bases, and the junction held 1 base outside the gene matches. Looked up from germline, CDR1 is SGHNT and CDR2 is YYREEE (reference sequence). The CDR3 bases are TGTGCCAGCAGCTTGTGGGACAGGGATAATTCACCCCTCCACTTT. Protein sequence: CASSLWDRDNSPLHF.

This rearrangement joins TRBV2 to TRBJ2-5; 12 bases align to TRBD2. Germline-derived CDR1 and CDR2 are SNHLY and FYNNEI. V lost 10 bases to trimming and J lost 4 bases; unmatched junction nucleotides: 10. The CDR3 spans 15 residues. The CDR3 protein is CATRLAGALGETQYF. The CDR3 bases are TGTGCCACACGACTAGCGGGGGCACTGGGAGAGACCCAGTACTTC.

This chain connects TRBV25-1 to TRBJ2-7; 10 positions agree with TRBD2. The CDR3 consists of 15 residues. With 2 bases clipped from V and 9 bases from J, the junction kept 10 bases outside the gene matches. Germline CDR1 is MGHDK and CDR2 is SYGVNS. In nucleotides, the CDR3 is TGTGCCAGCAGTGAAGAACTAGCGGGAAATTCTGGGCAGTACTTC. This codes for CASSEELAGNSGQYF.

This chain uses TRBV28 with TRBJ2-5, with 9 bases fitting TRBD1. Unmatched junction bases numbered 3, after V lost 6 bases and J lost 4 bases. Germline V gives CDR1 MDHEN, CDR2 SYDVKM. The CDR3 contains 13 residues. CDR3 loop: CASRYRGRETQYF. In DNA, the CDR3 is TGTGCCAGCAGGTACAGGGGGCGAGAGACCCAGTACTTC.

The J gene is TRBJ2-3, the V gene TRBV5-1; 7 bases are shared with TRBD1. This CDR3 region has 14 residues. Germline loops: CDR1 SGHRS, CDR2 YFSETQ. Losses at the gene ends were 6 bases for V and 2 bases for J; bases not matched to a gene: 6. The CDR3 region has the DNA TGCGCCAGCACCCCGACAGGGAACACAGATACGCAGTATTTT. Protein: CASTPTGNTDTQYF.

The count of this clone is one. This chain links TRBV6-5 with TRBJ2-7; 9 bases agree with TRBD2. Losses at the gene ends were 6 bases for V and 7 bases for J; bases not matched to a gene: 7. Germline V gene sequence: CDR1 MNHEY, CDR2 SVGAGI. The CDR3 consists of 13 residues. CDR3 protein: CASRAGGPLEQYF. The CDR3 bases are TGTGCCAGCAGAGCGGGGGGCCCCTTGGAGCAGTACTTC.

This clone was detected only once. V is TRBV5-5 and J is TRBJ2-7; 10 bases agree with TRBD2. After removal of 4 bases from V and 0 bases from J, the junction contained 4 bases not matched to a gene. The V gene's germline CDR1 is SGHKS and CDR2 YYEKEE (reference sequence). CDR3 length: 15 amino acids. CDR3 sequence: CASSIAGGTSYEQYF. CDR3 DNA: TGTGCCAGCAGCATAGCGGGAGGTACCTCCTACGAGCAGTACTTC.

The rearrangement uses TRBV7-6 and TRBJ2-5; 11 bases agree with TRBD2. J gave up 2 bases and V 1 base, and 6 bases lay outside the gene matches. The CDR3 runs 17 residues. CDR1 SGHVS and CDR2 FNYEAQ come from the germline V gene. The CDR3 here is CASSLEETSGKQETQYF. Here the CDR3 DNA reads TGTGCCAGCAGCTTAGAGGAGACTAGCGGGAAACAAGAGACCCAGTACTTC.

This chain joins TRBV5-1 and TRBJ2-7; possibly TRBD2 for D (5 bases). The germline gives CDR1 SGHRS, CDR2 YFSETQ. This CDR3 is built from 14 residues. Between the trimmed V and J ends, which lost 0 bases and 6 bases, there was a span of 13 bases. CDR3 amino acids: CASSLGAAGVEQYF. The DNA of the CDR3 is TGCGCCAGCAGCTTGGGGGCGGCCGGGGTCGAGCAGTACTTC.